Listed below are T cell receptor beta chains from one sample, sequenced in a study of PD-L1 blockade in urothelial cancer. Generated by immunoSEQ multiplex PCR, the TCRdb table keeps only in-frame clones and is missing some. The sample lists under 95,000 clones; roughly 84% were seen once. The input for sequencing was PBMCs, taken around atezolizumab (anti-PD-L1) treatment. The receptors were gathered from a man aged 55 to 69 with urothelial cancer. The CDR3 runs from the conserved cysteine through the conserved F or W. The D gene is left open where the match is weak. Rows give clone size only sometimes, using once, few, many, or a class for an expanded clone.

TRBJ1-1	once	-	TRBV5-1	CASSLRGGTEAFF	TGCGCCAGCAGCTTGAGAGGGGGCACTGAAGCTTTCTTT
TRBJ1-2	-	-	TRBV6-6	CASTTGTQRGYTF	TGTGCCAGCACGACAGGTACGCAGCGTGGCTACACCTTC
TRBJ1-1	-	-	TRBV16	CASSQSNSNTEAFF	TGTGCCAGCAGCCAATCCAACAGCAACACTGAAGCTTTCTTT
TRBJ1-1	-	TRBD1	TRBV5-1	CASSWTGGKNTEAFF	TGCGCCAGCAGCTGGACAGGGGGCAAGAACACTGAAGCTTTCTTT
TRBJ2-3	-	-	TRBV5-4	CASSLVAATDTQYF	TGTGCCAGCAGCTTGGTAGCGGCCACAGATACGCAGTATTTT
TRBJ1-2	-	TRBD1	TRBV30	CAWSVRGGLDGYTF	TGTGCCTGGAGTGTACGAGGGGGCTTGGATGGCTACACCTTC
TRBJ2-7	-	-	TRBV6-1	CASSEWDLTYEQYF	TGTGCCAGCAGTGAGTGGGACTTAACCTACGAGCAGTACTTC
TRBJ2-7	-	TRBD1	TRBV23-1	CASRTDRGLSYEQYF	TGCGCCAGCAGAACAGACAGGGGACTCTCCTACGAGCAGTACTTC
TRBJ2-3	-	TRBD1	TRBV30	CAWSVGGAADTQYF	TGTGCCTGGAGTGTAGGGGGCGCGGCAGATACGCAGTATTTT
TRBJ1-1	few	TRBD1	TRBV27	CASSSWTGGTEAFF	TGTGCCAGCAGTTCCTGGACAGGGGGTACTGAAGCTTTCTTT
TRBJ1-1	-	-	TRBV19	CASSIPQGPEAFF	TGTGCCAGTAGTATACCACAGGGACCTGAAGCTTTCTTT
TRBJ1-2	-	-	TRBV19	CASSPANYGYTF	TGTGCCAGTAGTCCAGCTAACTATGGCTACACCTTC
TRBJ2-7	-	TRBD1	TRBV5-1	CASYRGTGYYEQYF	TGCGCCAGCTATAGGGGGACAGGGTATTACGAGCAGTACTTC
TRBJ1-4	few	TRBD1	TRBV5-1	CASSSTGRATNEKLFF	TGCGCCAGCAGCTCGACAGGGCGAGCAACTAATGAAAAACTGTTTTTT
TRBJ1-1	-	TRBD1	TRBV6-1	CASSRTGGTEAFF	TGTGCCAGCAGTCGAACAGGGGGGACTGAAGCTTTCTTT
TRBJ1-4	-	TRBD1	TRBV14	CASSLRTGTTEKLFF	TGTGCCAGCAGCCTTAGGACAGGGACAACCGAAAAACTGTTTTTT
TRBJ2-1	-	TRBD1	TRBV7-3	CASSLKLGQGVDNEQFF	TGTGCCAGCAGCTTAAAGTTAGGGCAGGGGGTAGACAATGAGCAGTTCTTC
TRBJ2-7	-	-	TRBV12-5	CASGLARQTYSYEQYF	TGTGCTAGTGGTTTGGCCCGACAAACCTACTCCTACGAGCAGTACTTC
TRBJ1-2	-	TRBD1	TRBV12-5	CASGLHPLGQGKANYGYTF	TGTGCTAGTGGTTTGCACCCCCTGGGACAGGGGAAAGCTAACTATGGCTACACCTTC
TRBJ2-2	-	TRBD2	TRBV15	CATSIDLGGLGNTGELFF	TGTGCCACCAGCATCGACCTCGGGGGACTAGGGAACACCGGGGAGCTGTTTTTT
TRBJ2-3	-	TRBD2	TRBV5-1	CASSSRTSGSRSDTQYF	TGCGCCAGCAGTTCCAGAACGAGCGGGAGTCGCTCAGATACGCAGTATTTT
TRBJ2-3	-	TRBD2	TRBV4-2	CASSQVASGGAGDTQYF	TGTGCCAGCAGCCAAGTGGCTAGCGGGGGGGCTGGGGATACGCAGTATTTT
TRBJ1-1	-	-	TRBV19	CASRLSGGGRTEAFF	TGTGCCAGTAGACTATCGGGGGGGGGAAGGACTGAAGCTTTCTTT